This TCR beta chain was observed in a study of beta chain features in type 1 diabetes. Background on the study: Patients and healthy donors were similar in age, gender and cell yields.

The study's findings and limits: Reads derived from cDNA could over-represent cells showing high TCR expression. Naive, central memory and regulatory TCRB repertoires appeared more similar among patients than healthy donors.

CDR1 and CDR2 (germline): SQVTM, ANQGSEA. The CDR3 consists of 13 residues. Deletions cut 7 bases from V and 3 bases from J, with 13 bases between. The sample holds a few counts of this clone. Its antigen is not known. Investigators reverse transcribed all isolated RNA, so they sequenced expressed TCRB transcripts. The study sequenced naive, central memory and regulatory T cell samples to an average of about 3.57 million reads. Here immunoSEQ multiplex PCR was the method, and the copy in TCRdb shows in-frame clones only, minus some. The sample consists of about 470,000 clones, about 32% of them appearing once.

The gene calls are TRBV29-1 and TRBJ2-1; no clear D gene. The origin of this receptor is a young man in good health. Sequencing was done on a sample of naive CD4+ T cells from blood. CDR3 DNA sequence: TGCAGCGCGCTCCATCGGAACTACAATGAGCAGTTCTTC. It translates to CSALHRNYNEQFF.